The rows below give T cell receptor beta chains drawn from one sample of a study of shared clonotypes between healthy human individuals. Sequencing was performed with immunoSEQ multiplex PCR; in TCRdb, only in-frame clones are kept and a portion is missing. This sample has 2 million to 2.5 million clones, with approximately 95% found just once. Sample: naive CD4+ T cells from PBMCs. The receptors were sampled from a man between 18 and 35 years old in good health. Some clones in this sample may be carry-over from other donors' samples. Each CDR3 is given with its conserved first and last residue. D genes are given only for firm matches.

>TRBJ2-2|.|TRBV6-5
CATQGSGELFF
TGTGCCACTCAGGGTTCGGGGGAGCTGTTTTTT
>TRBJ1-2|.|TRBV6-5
CASKLRRNYGYTF
TGTGCCAGCAAGTTAAGACGGAACTATGGCTACACCTTC
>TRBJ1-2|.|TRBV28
CASIETAGGTRGGYTF
TGTGCCAGCATCGAAACTGCGGGGGGCACACGAGGTGGCTACACCTTC
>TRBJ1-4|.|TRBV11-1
CASSLATGTKLFF
TGTGCCAGCAGCTTAGCGACCGGGACAAAACTGTTTTTT
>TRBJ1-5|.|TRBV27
CASSTTPPGARNQPQHF
TGTGCCAGCAGTACCACCCCGCCCGGGGCGCGTAATCAGCCCCAGCATTTT
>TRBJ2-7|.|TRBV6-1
CASNVLGTYEQYF
TGTGCCAGCAATGTGTTGGGGACCTACGAGCAGTACTTC
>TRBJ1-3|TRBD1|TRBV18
CASSPPNRGRSGNTIYF
TGTGCCAGCTCACCCCCTAACAGGGGCCGCTCTGGAAACACCATATATTTT
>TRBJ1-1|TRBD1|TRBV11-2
CASSSKRGQPGGNTEAFF
TGTGCCAGCAGCTCGAAACGGGGACAGCCAGGGGGGAACACTGAAGCTTTCTTT
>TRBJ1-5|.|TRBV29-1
CSVAEGSNQPQHF
TGCAGCGTCGCCGAAGGTAGCAATCAGCCCCAGCATTTT
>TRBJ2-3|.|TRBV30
CAWSGVAAEGTDTQYF
TGTGCCTGGAGTGGGGTAGCGGCGGAGGGCACAGATACGCAGTATTTT
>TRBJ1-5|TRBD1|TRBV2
CASSTGTGYRPQHF
TGTGCCAGCAGTACCGGGACAGGTTATCGGCCCCAGCATTTT
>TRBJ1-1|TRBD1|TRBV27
CASSFRGLAEAFF
TGTGCCAGCAGTTTCAGGGGGCTGGCTGAAGCTTTCTTT
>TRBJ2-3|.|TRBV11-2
CASNGVTDTQYF
TGTGCCAGCAACGGGGTGACAGATACGCAGTATTTT
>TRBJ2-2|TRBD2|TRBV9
CASSLGTSQYTGELFF
TGTGCCAGCAGCCTCGGGACTAGCCAATACACCGGGGAGCTGTTTTTT
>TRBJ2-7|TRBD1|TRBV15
CATSRDPRGGSARKEQYF
TGTGCCACCAGCAGAGATCCCCGAGGGGGCTCTGCCCGAAAAGAGCAGTACTTC